Detailed here is one TCR beta chain. Antigen unknown. This record comes from a study of cytotoxic CD8 clonotypes in ibrutinib-treated CLL. For the study at large: After a median roughly a year on treatment (6 to 36), response samples were drawn.

Depth targeted 1 in 200,000 to 1 in 1 million T cells, averaging 10x coverage per clonotype. The table came from immunoSEQ multiplex PCR; TCRdb's copy has only in-frame clones and leaves some out. The repertoire consists of under 300,000 clones, with around 70% occurring once and the leading ten covering about 16%. Study-wide findings and caveats: Collection times varied between progressing and sustained-remission patients. Ibrutinib response saw clonality rise, and progression saw it return toward baseline.

The germline V gene has CDR1 MGHRA and CDR2 YSYEKL. Trimming shortened V by 0 bases and J by 7 bases, and 19 bases separated the two germline ends. This CDR3 is 16 amino acids long. The receptor was derived from a human donor with chronic lymphocytic leukemia. This rearrangement joins TRBV4-1 to TRBJ2-7; possibly TRBD1 or TRBD2 for D (5 bases each). Source: PBMCs, taken after 24 months of ibrutinib treatment. This CDR3 is CASSQDAGSWGYEQYF. CDR3 sequence (DNA): TGCGCCAGCAGCCAAGATGCAGGGAGTTGGGGTTATGAGCAGTACTTC.